This T cell receptor (beta chain) came from a study of T cell responses to AZD1222 COVID-19 vaccine. Study context: Second-dose timings of about 4 or about 12 weeks were pooled.

Overall study findings and caveats: Spike regions recognized by vaccine-associated CD4 TCRs spanned the protein, led by 160-218 and 743-854. AZD1222 recipients seropositive at baseline numbered only six or seven. Mostly white British, mostly female donors; authors suggested clonal diversity may be underestimated.

Germline CDR1 reads LNHDA; CDR2 reads SQIVND (reference sequence). The V gene end was trimmed by 1 base and the J gene end by 0 bases; junction bases not matched to a gene: 6. The CDR3 sequence is 16 residues long. Produced via immunoSEQ multiplex PCR; TCRdb's table is partial and in-frame only. The sample consists of approximately 190,000 clones, around 90% of them appearing once. Only one count was recorded for this clone. Its matching antigen is unknown. The TCR comes from an adult in good health. The genes are TRBV19 and TRBJ2-7, with 7 bases matching TRBD1. The sample in question was peripheral blood, obtained on day 0 of AZD1222 vaccination. Here the CDR3 reads CASSIGRGPLSYEQYF. CDR3 DNA: TGTGCCAGTAGTATAGGAAGGGGGCCCCTCTCCTACGAGCAGTACTTC.